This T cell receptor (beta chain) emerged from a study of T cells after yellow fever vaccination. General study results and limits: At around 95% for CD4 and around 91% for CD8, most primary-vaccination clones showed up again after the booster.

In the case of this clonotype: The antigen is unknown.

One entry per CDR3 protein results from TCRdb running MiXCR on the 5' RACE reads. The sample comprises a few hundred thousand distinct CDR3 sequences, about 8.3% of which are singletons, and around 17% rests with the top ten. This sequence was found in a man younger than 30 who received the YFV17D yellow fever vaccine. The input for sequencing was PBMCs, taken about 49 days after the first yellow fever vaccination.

CDR3 amino acids: CASSSGLLTRYTGELFF. The CDR3 DNA follows: TGTGCCAGCAGTTCCGGACTACTCACGAGGTACACCGGGGAGCTGTTTTTT. The rearrangement links TRBV6-5 to TRBJ2-2; TRBD2 might be the D (6 bases). V was clipped by 4 bases and J by 3 bases, with 18 bases between them. The CDR3 totals 17 residues. In germline, CDR1 is MNHEY, CDR2 SVGAGI.